This T cell receptor beta chain was profiled in a study of T cells after yellow fever vaccination. Study-wide background: Fractions low in cell number were prepared with SMART-Seq v4 Ultra Low Input. Study-level findings and limits: The bulk population could contribute abundant contaminating clonotypes to FACS-sorted repertoires. Re-detected after boosting: most primary clones, 96% of CD4 and 80% to 90% of CD8.

On this clonotype: The antigen is not known.

The germline V and J ends were trimmed by 3 bases and 3 bases, with 9 bases remaining between them. Germline lookup yields CDR1 KGHSH and CDR2 LQKENI. The CDR3 has 13 amino acids. The authors made TCR cDNA by 5'RACE template switching, adding a universal primer site and UMIs. TCRdb reprocessed the 5' RACE reads via MiXCR and lists one record per CDR3 protein. The sample lists around 610,000 distinct CDR3 sequences, less than 15% occurring once. The receptor was isolated from a man aged 30-40 years who received the YFV17D yellow fever vaccine. Sequencing used PBMCs, obtained on the day of the yellow fever booster vaccination. The chain joins TRBV18 to TRBJ2-7; D remains unclear. The CDR3 is CASSPSSLYEQYF. CDR3 in DNA: TGTGCCAGCTCACCCTCTTCCCTCTACGAGCAGTACTTC.